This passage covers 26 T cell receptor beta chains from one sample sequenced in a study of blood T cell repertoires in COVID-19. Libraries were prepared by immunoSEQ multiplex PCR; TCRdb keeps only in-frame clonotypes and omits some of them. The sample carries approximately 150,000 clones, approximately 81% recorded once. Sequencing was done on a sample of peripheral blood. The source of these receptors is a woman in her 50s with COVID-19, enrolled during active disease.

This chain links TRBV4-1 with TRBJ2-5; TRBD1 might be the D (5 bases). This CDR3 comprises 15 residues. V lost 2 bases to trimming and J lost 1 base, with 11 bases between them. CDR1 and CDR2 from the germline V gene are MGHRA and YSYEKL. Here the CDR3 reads CASSQHLGAQETQYF. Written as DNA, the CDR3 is TGCGCCAGCAGCCAACACCTAGGGGCCCAAGAGACCCAGTACTTC.

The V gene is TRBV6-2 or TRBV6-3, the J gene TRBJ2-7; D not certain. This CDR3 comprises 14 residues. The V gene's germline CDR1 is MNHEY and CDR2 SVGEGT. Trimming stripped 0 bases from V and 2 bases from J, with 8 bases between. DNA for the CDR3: TGTGCCAGCAGTTACTCGAACTTTCCCTACGAGCAGTACTTC. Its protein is CASSYSNFPYEQYF.

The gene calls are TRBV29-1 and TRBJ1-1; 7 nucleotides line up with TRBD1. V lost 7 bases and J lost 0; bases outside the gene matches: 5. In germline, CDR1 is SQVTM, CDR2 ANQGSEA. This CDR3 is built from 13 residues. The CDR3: CSARDSMNTEAFF. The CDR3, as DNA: TGCAGCGCGAGGGACAGTATGAACACTGAAGCTTTCTTT.

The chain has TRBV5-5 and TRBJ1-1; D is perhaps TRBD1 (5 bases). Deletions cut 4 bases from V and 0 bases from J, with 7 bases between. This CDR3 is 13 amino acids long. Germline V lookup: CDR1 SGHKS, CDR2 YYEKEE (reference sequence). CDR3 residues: CASSQTVNTEAFF. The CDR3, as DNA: TGTGCCAGCAGCCAGACAGTGAACACTGAAGCTTTCTTT.

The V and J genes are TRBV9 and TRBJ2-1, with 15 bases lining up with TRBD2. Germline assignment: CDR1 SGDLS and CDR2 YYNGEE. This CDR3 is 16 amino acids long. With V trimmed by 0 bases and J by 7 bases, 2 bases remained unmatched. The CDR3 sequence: CASSVEGLAGGNEQFF. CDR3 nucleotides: TGTGCCAGCAGCGTAGAGGGACTAGCGGGGGGTAATGAGCAGTTCTTC.

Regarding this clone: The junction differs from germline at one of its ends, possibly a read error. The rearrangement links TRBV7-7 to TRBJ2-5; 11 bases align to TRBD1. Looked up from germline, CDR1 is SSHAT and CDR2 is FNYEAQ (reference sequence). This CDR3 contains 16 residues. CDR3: CASSPGQGARQETQYF. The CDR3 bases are TGTGCTAGCAGCCCAGGACAGGGGGCAAGGCAAGAGACCCAGTACTTC.

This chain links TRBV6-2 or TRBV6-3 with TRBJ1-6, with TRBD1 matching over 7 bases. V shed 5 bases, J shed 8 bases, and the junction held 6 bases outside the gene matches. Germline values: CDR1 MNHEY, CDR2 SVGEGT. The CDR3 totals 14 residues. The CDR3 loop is CASSPGTEHSPLHF. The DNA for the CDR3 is TGTGCCAGCAGTCCCGGGACAGAACATTCACCCCTCCACTTT.

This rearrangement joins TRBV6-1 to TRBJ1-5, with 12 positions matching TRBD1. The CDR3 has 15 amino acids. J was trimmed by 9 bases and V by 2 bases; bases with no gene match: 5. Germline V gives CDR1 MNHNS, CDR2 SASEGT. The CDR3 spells CASSEMGTGGRPQHF. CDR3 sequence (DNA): TGTGCCAGCAGTGAAATGGGGACAGGGGGCCGGCCCCAGCATTTT.

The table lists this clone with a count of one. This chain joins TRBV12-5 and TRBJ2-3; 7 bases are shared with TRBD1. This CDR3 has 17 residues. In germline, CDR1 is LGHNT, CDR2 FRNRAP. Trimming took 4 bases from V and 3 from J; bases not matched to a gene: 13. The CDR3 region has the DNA TGTGCTAGTGGTTCTCCGGCTGGGGGACAGCAGACAGATACGCAGTATTTT. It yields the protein CASGSPAGGQQTDTQYF.

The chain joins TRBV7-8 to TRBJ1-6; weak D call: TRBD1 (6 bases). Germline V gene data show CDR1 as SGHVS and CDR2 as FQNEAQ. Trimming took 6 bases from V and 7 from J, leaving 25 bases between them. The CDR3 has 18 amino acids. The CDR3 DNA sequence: TGTGCCAGCAGTATAAAACCCGACAGGTCGGGGGGGAATTCACCCCTCCACTTT. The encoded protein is CASSIKPDRSGGNSPLHF.

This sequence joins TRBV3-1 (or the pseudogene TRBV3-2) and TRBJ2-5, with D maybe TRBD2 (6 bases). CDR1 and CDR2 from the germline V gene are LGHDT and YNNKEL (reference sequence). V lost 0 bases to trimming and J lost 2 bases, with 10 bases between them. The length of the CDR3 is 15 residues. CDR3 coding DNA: TGTGCCAGCAGCCAAGATGCGGGACCGCAAGAGACCCAGTACTTC. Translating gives CASSQDAGPQETQYF.

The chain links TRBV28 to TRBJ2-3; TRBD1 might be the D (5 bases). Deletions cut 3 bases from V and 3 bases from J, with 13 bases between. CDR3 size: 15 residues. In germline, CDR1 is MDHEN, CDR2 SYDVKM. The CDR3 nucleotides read TGTGCCAGCAGTTTGGCTCAGGGAAATACAGATACGCAGTATTTT. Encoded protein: CASSLAQGNTDTQYF.

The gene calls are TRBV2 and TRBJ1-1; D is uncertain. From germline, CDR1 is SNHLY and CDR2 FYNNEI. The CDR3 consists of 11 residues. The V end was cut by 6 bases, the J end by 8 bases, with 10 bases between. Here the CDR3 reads CASRFIEEAFF. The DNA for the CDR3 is TGTGCCAGCAGATTCATAGAGGAAGCTTTCTTT.

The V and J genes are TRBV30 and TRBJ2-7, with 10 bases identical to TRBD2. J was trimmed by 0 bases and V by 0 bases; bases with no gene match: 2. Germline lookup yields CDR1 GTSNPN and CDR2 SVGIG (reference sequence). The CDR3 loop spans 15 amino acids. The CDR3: CAWSVSGGISYEQYF. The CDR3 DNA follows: TGTGCCTGGAGTGTTAGCGGGGGGATCTCCTACGAGCAGTACTTC.

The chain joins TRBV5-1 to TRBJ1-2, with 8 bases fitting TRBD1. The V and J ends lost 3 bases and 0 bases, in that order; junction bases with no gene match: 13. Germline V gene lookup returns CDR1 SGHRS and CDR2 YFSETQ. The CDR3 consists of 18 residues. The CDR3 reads CASSSHLGQEFSNYGYTF. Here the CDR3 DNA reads TGCGCCAGCAGCTCTCACCTGGGACAGGAATTTTCTAACTATGGCTACACCTTC.

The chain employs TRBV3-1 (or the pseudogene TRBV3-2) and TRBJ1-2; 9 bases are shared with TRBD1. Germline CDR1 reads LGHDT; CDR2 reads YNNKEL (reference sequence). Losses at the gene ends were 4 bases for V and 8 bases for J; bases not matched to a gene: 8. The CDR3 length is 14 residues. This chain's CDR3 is CASSPLRDREGYTF. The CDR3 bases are TGTGCCAGCAGCCCTCTCCGGGACAGGGAGGGCTACACCTTC.

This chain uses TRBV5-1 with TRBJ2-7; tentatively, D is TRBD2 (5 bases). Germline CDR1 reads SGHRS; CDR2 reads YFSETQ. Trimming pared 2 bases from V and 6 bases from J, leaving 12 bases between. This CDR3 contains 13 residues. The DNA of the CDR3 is TGCGCCAGCAGCTTCCAATCCGGGATCGAGCAGTACTTC. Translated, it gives CASSFQSGIEQYF.

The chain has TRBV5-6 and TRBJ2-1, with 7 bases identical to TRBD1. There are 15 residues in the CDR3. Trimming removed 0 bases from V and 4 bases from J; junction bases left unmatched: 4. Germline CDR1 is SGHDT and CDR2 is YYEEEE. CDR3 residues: CASSLAQGEYNEQFF. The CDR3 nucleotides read TGTGCCAGCAGCTTGGCTCAGGGGGAATACAATGAGCAGTTCTTC.

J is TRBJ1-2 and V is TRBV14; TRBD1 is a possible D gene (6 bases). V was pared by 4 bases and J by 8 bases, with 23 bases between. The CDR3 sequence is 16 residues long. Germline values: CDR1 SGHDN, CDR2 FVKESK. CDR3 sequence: CASSLRDTGPLSGYTF. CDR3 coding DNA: TGTGCCAGCAGCCTACGGGACACCGGCCCTTTGAGCGGCTACACCTTC.

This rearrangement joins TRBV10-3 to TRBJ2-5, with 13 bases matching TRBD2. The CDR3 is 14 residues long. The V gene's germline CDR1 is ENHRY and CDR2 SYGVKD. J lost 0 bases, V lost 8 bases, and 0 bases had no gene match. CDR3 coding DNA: TGTGCCATCGGGACTAGCGGGAACCAAGAGACCCAGTACTTC. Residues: CAIGTSGNQETQYF.

CDR3 DNA sequence: TGTGCCAGCAGTCCTCCCTCCGGGACAGGGGGCTCTGGCTACACCTTC. Its translation: CASSPPSGTGGSGYTF. The genes are TRBV28 and TRBJ1-2, with TRBD1 matching 12 bases. J gave up 7 bases and V 5 bases, and 11 bases lay outside the gene matches. CDR1 and CDR2 (germline): MDHEN, SYDVKM. This CDR3 is 16 amino acids long.

DNA for the CDR3: TGTGCCAGCAGCCCCGGGACAGGGGCGACCCAAGAGACCCAGTACTTC. This translates into CASSPGTGATQETQYF. The V call is TRBV3-1 (or the pseudogene TRBV3-2), the J call TRBJ2-5; 10 bases agree with TRBD1. The CDR3 extends over 16 amino acids. Unmatched junction bases numbered 6, after V lost 4 bases and J lost 1 base. Per germline, CDR1 LGHDT and CDR2 YNNKEL (reference sequence).

This CDR3 is CAWSPGRGPHTDTQYF. CDR3 DNA: TGTGCCTGGAGTCCCGGGAGGGGCCCACACACAGATACGCAGTATTTT. The chain has TRBV30 and TRBJ2-3; 8 bases fit TRBD2. CDR1 GTSNPN and CDR2 SVGIG come from the germline V gene (reference sequence). The CDR3 loop spans 16 amino acids. The ends lost 2 bases at V and 2 bases at J; junction bases unmatched: 9.

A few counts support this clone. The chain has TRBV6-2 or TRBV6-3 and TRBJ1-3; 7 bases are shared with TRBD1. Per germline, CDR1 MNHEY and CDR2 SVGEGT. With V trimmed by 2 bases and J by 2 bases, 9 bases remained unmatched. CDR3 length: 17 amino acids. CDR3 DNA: TGTGCCAGCAGTTACGGGGATCCCGGGACAGCTGGAAACACCATATATTTT. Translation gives CASSYGDPGTAGNTIYF.

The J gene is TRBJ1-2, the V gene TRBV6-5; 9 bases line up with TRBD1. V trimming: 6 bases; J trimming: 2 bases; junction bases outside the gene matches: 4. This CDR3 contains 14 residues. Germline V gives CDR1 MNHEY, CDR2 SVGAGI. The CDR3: CASSRGTGNYGYTF. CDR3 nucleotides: TGTGCCAGCAGCCGAGGGACAGGGAACTATGGCTACACCTTC.

The CDR3 nucleotides read TGTGCCAGCAGTCCGACAGGGAAATTTAGCATATATTTT. As protein: CASSPTGKFSIYF. The gene calls are TRBV3-1 (or the pseudogene TRBV3-2) and TRBJ1-3; TRBD1 matches 7 bases. V shed 6 bases, J shed 12 bases, and the junction held 11 bases outside the gene matches. The CDR3 spans 13 residues. Germline values: CDR1 LGHDT, CDR2 YNNKEL (reference sequence).